This TCR beta chain was recorded in a study of control samples from healthy donors and cancer patients. Using immunoSEQ multiplex PCR, the repertoire was profiled, and TCRdb retains in-frame clones only, with some absent. This table holds 150,000 to 200,000 clones, nearly 90% found once. The V end lost 0 bases, the J end lost 7 bases, and 18 bases lay between the germline ends. CDR3 size: 16 residues. Germline V gene sequence: CDR1 SGDLS, CDR2 YYNGEE. This clone was counted only a few times. The TCR originated in a woman aged 50 to 65 in good health. Source material: blood. The chain has TRBV9 and TRBJ2-3; unclear D gene. Here the CDR3 DNA reads TGTGCCAGCAGCGTAGGGGTTTTCCTTTCCTACCATACGCAGTATTTT. Residues: CASSVGVFLSYHTQYF. Full variable domain (missing parts from reference TRBV9 and TRBJ2-3): DSGVTQTPKHLITATGQRVTLRCSPRSGDLSVYWYQQSLDQGLQFLIQYYNGEERAKGNILERFSAQQFPDLHSELNLSSLELGDSALYFCASSVGVFLSYHTQYFGPGTRLTVL.